The text below deals with one T cell receptor beta chain. Many counts were recorded for this clonotype. No cognate antigen has been identified for it. No much larger clonotype is one base removed from it; base qualities were not supplied. From the cysteine up to the phenylalanine, the CDR3 has a length of 12 residues. Just CDR3 DNA is preserved here, 36 bases in frame from base 1. The germline V gene provides CDR1 SQVTM and CDR2 ANQGSEA. Deletion took 5 bases off V and 2 bases off J, with a span of 10 bases between the germline ends. These data originate in a study of T cells in Graves' hyperthyroidism and ophthalmopathy (dated by TCRdb to the late 2010s). Some background on the complete study: Peripheral blood samples were taken at the time of initial diagnosis, prior to any treatment. The paper describes TCR Vbeta CDR3 sequencing of 140 or so peripheral blood samples, made up of about 41 ophthalmopathy patients, over 70 hyperthyroidism patients and about 17 progressor patients. After blood sampling, hyperthyroidism patients were treated with methimazole at a starting dose of 30 mg daily, and ophthalmopathy patients were treated with high-dose intravenous methylprednisolone. The roughly 100 discovery patients were randomly divided into training and test sets at a 7:3 ratio. Whether ophthalmopathy could be predicted prospectively was tested in an independent validation cohort made up of 18 to 20 hyperthyroidism patients plus 17 patients who later progressed to ophthalmopathy. The study also compared thyroid tissue and blood T-cell repertoires from several Graves' hyperthyroidism patients. TCR V-J signatures able to tell the groups apart were searched for in a discovery cohort of 95 or so patients, of whom under 45 had Graves' ophthalmopathy and roughly 57 had stable Graves' hyperthyroidism. Results the study describes overall, beyond this receptor: Blood samples also contained most of the expanded thyroid clonotypes (frequency above 0.001), which suggests that blood repertoires may reflect thyroid immune responses. Ophthalmopathy was separated from stable hyperthyroidism by a 13 V-J signature model, with around 90% sensitivity and about 81% specificity obtained in cross-validation and 80%/75% obtained in testing. No statistical method was used to fix the sample size in advance, and group allocation was not hidden from the investigators. In validation, the model predicted progression to ophthalmopathy a median of about 6 months before onset, with approximately 70% sensitivity and 72.22% specificity.

The TCR beta CDR3 regions were amplified from the RNA transcripts. For the first round of RT-PCR on the TCR CDR3, the HTBI primer set was used together with the Qiagen OneStep RT-PCR kit. A second multiplex PCR round built the libraries, followed by size selection and purification. Sequencing of the libraries was done on an Illumina HiSeq2000 using paired-end 100 bp reads. Per the source publication's procedure: SOAPnuke was used to process the raw data, removing reads that contained adapters or uncalled bases, had a mean Phred below 15, or lacked an exact match to the constant primer or identifier. High-quality paired reads were merged with COPE v1.2.5, and unique nucleotide sequences were defined as clonotypes. Clonotypes were aligned to IMGT TRBV, TRBD and TRBJ reference segments using MiTCR v1.1. The analysis was restricted to V-J combinations with a frequency above 0.0001, which together covered roughly 99% of the repertoires. A TCS score was defined as the ratio between F50 (clonal expansion) and ExV (chaos), using BLOSUM62-based TCRdist between CDR3 peptides within each V-J. Welch's t-statistics and random forest reduced 500 to 550 V-J features to 13, which were used in a naive Bayes classifier (R e1071). The Morisita-Horn index was used to measure how similar the thyroid and blood repertoires were. TCRdb reprocessing: public reads trimmed at Q25 with fastp, clones called with MiXCR, in-frame beta chains kept. Every CDR3 protein is listed once, alongside the most common genes and DNA of its rows. TCRdb's processing, not the study's, gives the V and J calls here. The sample includes 640,000 or so distinct CDR3 sequences, with roughly 15% observed a single time. 3.5% to 4.5% of the sample comes from the top ten.

In the ophthalmopathy patients, disease was moderately to severely active, with a Clinical Activity Score of 3 or more, a NOSPECS grade of 4 or more, and a duration of less than 3 months. Exclusion was applied to patients with uncontrolled infections, other autoimmune diseases, pregnancy or lactation. Diagnoses were based on clinical symptoms, serum thyroxine and TRAb, thyroid ultrasound and orbital computed tomography. Ficoll-Paque density gradient centrifugation was used to isolate PBMCs from approximately 10 ml of fresh peripheral blood. Trizol reagent was used to extract total RNA, and RNA quality was then checked on an Agilent 2100 Bioanalyzer.

The chain uses TRBV29-1 and TRBJ2-7, with TRBD2 tentatively as D gene (6 bases match). The TCR originated in a woman in her 40s with Graves' ophthalmopathy. Sequenced input: blood. CDR3 loop: CSVRDSPYEQYF. The base sequence is TGCAGCGTTCGGGACTCCCCCTACGAGCAGTACTTC.